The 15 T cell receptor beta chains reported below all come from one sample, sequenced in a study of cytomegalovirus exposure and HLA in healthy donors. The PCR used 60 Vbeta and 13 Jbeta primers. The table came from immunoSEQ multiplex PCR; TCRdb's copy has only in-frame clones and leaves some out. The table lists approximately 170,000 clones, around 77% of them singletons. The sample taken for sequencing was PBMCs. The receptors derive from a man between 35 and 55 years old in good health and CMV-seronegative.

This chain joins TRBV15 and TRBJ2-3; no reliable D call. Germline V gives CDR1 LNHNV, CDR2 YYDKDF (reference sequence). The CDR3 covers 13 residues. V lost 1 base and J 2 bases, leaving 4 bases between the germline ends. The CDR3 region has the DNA TGTGCCACCAGCAGAGTGGCCACAGATACGCAGTATTTT. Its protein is CATSRVATDTQYF.

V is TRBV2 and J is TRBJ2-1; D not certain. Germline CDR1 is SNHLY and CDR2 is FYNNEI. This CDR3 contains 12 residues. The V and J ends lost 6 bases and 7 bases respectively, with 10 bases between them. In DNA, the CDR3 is TGTGCCAGCAGGTCCTCGAGGAATGAGCAGTTCTTC. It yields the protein CASRSSRNEQFF.

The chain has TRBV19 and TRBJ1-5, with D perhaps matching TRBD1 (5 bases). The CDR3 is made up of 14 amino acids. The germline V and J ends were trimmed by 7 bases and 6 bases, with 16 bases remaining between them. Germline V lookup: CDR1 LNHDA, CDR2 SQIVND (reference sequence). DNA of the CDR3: TGTGCCAGTACTCCGGGGGGAATGAGTCAGCCCCAGCATTTT. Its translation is CASTPGGMSQPQHF.

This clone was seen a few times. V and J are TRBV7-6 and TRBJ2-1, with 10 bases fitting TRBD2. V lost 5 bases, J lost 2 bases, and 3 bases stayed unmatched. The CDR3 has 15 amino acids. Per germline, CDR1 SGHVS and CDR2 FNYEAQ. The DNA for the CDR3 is TGTGCCAGCAGCAATCTAGCGGGAGCCTACAATGAGCAGTTCTTC. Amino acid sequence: CASSNLAGAYNEQFF.

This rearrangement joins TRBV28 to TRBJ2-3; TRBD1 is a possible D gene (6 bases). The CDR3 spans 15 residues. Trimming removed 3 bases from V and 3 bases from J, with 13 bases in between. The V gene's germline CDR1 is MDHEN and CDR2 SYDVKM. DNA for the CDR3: TGTGCCAGCAGTTTCCGGGCCAGGGGAACAGATACGCAGTATTTT. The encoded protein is CASSFRARGTDTQYF.

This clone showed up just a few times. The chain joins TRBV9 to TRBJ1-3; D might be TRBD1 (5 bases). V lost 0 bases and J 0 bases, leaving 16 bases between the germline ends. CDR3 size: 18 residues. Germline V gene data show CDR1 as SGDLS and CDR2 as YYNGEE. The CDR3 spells CASSVGGSQASSGNTIYF. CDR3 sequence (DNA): TGTGCCAGCAGCGTAGGAGGATCACAGGCGAGCTCTGGAAACACCATATATTTT.

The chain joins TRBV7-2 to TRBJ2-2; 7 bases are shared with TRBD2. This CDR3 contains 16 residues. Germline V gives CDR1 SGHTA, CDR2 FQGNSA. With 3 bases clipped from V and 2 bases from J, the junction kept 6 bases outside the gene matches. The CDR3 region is CASSFGGRANTGELFF. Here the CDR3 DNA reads TGTGCCAGCAGCTTCGGAGGGAGGGCTAACACCGGGGAGCTGTTTTTT.

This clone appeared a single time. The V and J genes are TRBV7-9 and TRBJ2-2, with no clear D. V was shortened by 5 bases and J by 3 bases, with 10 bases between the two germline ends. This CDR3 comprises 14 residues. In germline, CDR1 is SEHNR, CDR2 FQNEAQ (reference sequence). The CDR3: CASSVWSDTGELFF. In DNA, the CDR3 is TGTGCCAGCAGCGTCTGGAGTGACACCGGGGAGCTGTTTTTT.

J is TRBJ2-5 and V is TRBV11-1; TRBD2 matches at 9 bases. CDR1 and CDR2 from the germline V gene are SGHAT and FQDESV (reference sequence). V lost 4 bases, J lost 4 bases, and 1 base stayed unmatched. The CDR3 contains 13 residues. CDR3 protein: CASSSTSGETQYF. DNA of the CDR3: TGTGCCAGCAGCTCGACTAGCGGAGAGACCCAGTACTTC.

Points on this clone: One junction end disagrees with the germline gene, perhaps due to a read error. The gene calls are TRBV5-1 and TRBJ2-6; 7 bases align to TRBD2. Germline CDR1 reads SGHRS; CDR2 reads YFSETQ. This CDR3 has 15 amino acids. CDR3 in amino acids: CASSPGGSGANGLTF. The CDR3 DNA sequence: TGCGCCAGCTCGCCGGGAGGCTCTGGGGCCAACGGCCTGACTTTC.

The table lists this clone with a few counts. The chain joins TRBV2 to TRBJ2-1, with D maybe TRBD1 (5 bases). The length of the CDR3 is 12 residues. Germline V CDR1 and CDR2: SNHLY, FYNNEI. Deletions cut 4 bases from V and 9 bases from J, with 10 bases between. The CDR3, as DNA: TGTGCCAGCAGTGTTCGTCAGGGTGAGCAGTTCTTC. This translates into CASSVRQGEQFF.

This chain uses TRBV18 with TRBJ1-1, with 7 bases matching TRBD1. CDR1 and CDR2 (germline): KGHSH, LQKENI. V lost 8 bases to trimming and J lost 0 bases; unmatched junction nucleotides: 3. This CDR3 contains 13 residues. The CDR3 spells CASVGGLNTEAFF. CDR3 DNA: TGTGCCAGCGTAGGGGGCTTGAACACTGAAGCTTTCTTT.

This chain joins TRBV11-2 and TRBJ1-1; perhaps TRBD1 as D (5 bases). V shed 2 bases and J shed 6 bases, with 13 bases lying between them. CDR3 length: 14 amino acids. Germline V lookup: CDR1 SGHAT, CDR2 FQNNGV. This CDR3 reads CASSLQPLGPEAFF. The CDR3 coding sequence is TGTGCCAGCAGCTTACAGCCCCTGGGGCCTGAAGCTTTCTTT. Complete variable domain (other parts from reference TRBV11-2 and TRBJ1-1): EAGVAQSPRYKIIEKRQSVAFWCNPISGHATLYWYQQILGQGPKLLIQFQNNGVVDDSQLPKDRFSAERLKGVDSTLKIQPAKLEDSAVYLCASSLQPLGPEAFFGQGTRLTVV.

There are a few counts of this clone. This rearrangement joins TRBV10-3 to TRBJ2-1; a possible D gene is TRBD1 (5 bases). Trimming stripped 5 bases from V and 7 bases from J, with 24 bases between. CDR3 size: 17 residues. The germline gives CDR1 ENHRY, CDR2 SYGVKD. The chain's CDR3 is CAISRAGFEGAGNEQFF. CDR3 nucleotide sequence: TGTGCCATCAGTAGGGCAGGGTTCGAAGGGGCCGGAAATGAGCAGTTCTTC.

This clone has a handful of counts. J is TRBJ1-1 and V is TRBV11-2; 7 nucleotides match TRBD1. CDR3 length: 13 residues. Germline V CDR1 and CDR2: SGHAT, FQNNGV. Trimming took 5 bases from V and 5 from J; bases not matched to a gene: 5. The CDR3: CASSPTGRTEAFF. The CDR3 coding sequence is TGTGCCAGCAGCCCGACAGGGCGGACTGAAGCTTTCTTT.